Listed below are T cell receptor beta chains from one sample, sequenced in a study of cytomegalovirus exposure and HLA in healthy donors. Some clones are missing from TCRdb's copy, which holds only in-frame ones; the method was immunoSEQ multiplex PCR. The listing records approximately 110,000 clones. The sample taken for sequencing was PBMCs. The receptors originated from a man younger than 40 in good health and CMV-seronegative. Both conserved end residues are part of each CDR3. D genes are given only for firm matches. For some rows the clone size is stated as once, few or many, or as a class when expanded; others skip it.

TGTGCCAGCAGCCCCCGACTTAGCGGGAGAGGCACAGATACGCAGTATTTT | CASSPRLSGRGTDTQYF | TRBV7-9 | NA | 17 | TRBD2 | TRBJ2-3
TGTGCCAGCAGCCGAACAGGGGGCGCTTATGGAAACACCATATATTTT | CASSRTGGAYGNTIYF | TRBV27 | NA | 16 | TRBD1 | TRBJ1-3
TGTGCCAGCAGTGAGACCGGGACAGGTCCCTACTCCTACGAGCAGTACTTC | CASSETGTGPYSYEQYF | TRBV28 | NA | 17 | TRBD1 | TRBJ2-7
TGTGCCAGCAGTTACCCCGGACAGGTGGAGCAGTACTTC | CASSYPGQVEQYF | TRBV6-5 | NA | 13 | TRBD1 | TRBJ2-5
TGCAGTGCTAGCGGCTCCTACGAGCAGTACTTC | CSASGSYEQYF | TRBV20-1 | NA | 11 | NA | TRBJ2-7
TGTGCCAGCAGCTGGGATAGCGGTAGCTCCTACAATGAGCAGTTCTTC | CASSWDSGSSYNEQFF | TRBV11-3 | NA | 16 | NA | TRBJ2-1
TGTGCCAGCAGTGACTCGTCGGAGACAGATACGCAGTATTTT | CASSDSSETDTQYF | TRBV6-4 | NA | 14 | NA | TRBJ2-3
TGTGCCAGTAGGAAGGCGGGGAACACCGGGGAGCTGTTTTTT | CASRKAGNTGELFF | TRBV19 | NA | 14 | NA | TRBJ2-2
TGTGCCAGCAAGAGGCAAACCAGCTCTGGAAACACCATATATTTT | CASKRQTSSGNTIYF | TRBV6-5 | NA | 15 | NA | TRBJ1-3
TGTGCCAGCAGTACAGGGTGGGGAGAAATTAGGGGGACTGAAGCTTTCTTT | CASSTGWGEIRGTEAFF | TRBV28 | NA | 17 | NA | TRBJ1-1
TGTGCCAGCAGCCTCACTAGCGACACGCCCAATGAGCAGTTCTTC | CASSLTSDTPNEQFF | TRBV9 | NA | 15 | TRBD2 | TRBJ2-1
TGTGCCAGCAGTGATCGAGGACTAGCGGGAGAGGATACGCAGTATTTT | CASSDRGLAGEDTQYF | TRBV2 | NA | 16 | TRBD2 | TRBJ2-3
TGCGCCAGCAGCTCAACATCATCCGGGACAGCTAACTATGGCTACACCTTC | CASSSTSSGTANYGYTF | TRBV5-1 | NA | 17 | TRBD1 | TRBJ1-2
TGTGCCAGCAGTTTAGATAGGGGATCCAACGAGCAGTACTTC | CASSLDRGSNEQYF | TRBV27 | NA | 14 | NA | TRBJ2-7
TGTGCCAGCAGGGGACTAGTATCCGGGGAGCTGTTTTTT | CASRGLVSGELFF | TRBV2 | NA | 13 | TRBD2 | TRBJ2-2
TGTGCCAGCAGCCGGGGACACTCTGAAAAACTGTTTTTT | CASSRGHSEKLFF | TRBV7-9 | NA | 13 | NA | TRBJ1-4
TGTGCCAGCAGCCCTCGGACAGGGACCAGCCAAGAGACCCAGTACTTC | CASSPRTGTSQETQYF | TRBV11-2 | NA | 16 | TRBD1 | TRBJ2-5
TGTGCCAGTAGTCTGGGGAGATTACAGGGATTCACTGAAGCTTTCTTT | CASSLGRLQGFTEAFF | TRBV19 | NA | 16 | NA | TRBJ1-1
TGTGCCAGTAGTATAGATTTAAACAATGAGCAGTTCTTC | CASSIDLNNEQFF | TRBV19 | NA | 13 | NA | TRBJ2-1
TGTGCCAGCAGTTCCGGCCGGGCGTGGCCTAGCGGGAACTCCTACGAGCAGTACTTC | CASSSGRAWPSGNSYEQYF | TRBV27 | NA | 19 | TRBD2 | TRBJ2-7
TGCGCCAGCAGTGATTTGCGGGAGAGCACAGATACGCAGTATTTT | CASSDLRESTDTQYF | TRBV10-2 | NA | 15 | TRBD2 | TRBJ2-3
TGTGCCAGCAGCTTAGGTAGCATGGCAGATACGCAGTATTTT | CASSLGSMADTQYF | TRBV7-2 | NA | 14 | NA | TRBJ2-3
TGTGCCAGCAGGCTACAGGGGGGAAATGAAAAACTGTTTTTT | CASRLQGGNEKLFF | TRBV28 | NA | 14 | TRBD1 | TRBJ1-4
TGTGCCAGCAGTCCCGGGACAGGGGTACGGCGCGAGCAGTACTTC | CASSPGTGVRREQYF | TRBV2 | NA | 15 | TRBD1 | TRBJ2-7
TGTGCCAGCAGCTCTGGACAGGCGAAAAACACCGGGGAGCTGTTTTTT | CASSSGQAKNTGELFF | TRBV7-2 | NA | 16 | TRBD1 | TRBJ2-2
TGTGCCAGCAGTTCCCCGAGGGGAAACACCATATATTTT | CASSSPRGNTIYF | TRBV28 | NA | 13 | NA | TRBJ1-3
TGTGCCACCCTGGAGCGGACAGGGGGCGCCGCTGAAGCTTTCTTT | CATLERTGGAAEAFF | TRBV28 | NA | 15 | TRBD1 | TRBJ1-1
TGTGCCAGCACCCAACTCGGGACTAGCGGGAGAAGAGGGGGTGAGCAGTTCTTC | CASTQLGTSGRRGGEQFF | TRBV28 | NA | 18 | TRBD2 | TRBJ2-1
TGCGCCAGCAGTCGGGCGGGACAGGGCTTACGCTACACCTTC | CASSRAGQGLRYTF | TRBV23-1 | NA | 14 | TRBD1 | TRBJ1-2
TGTGCCAGCAGTTACAGGGTCGATCAGCCCCAGCATTTT | CASSYRVDQPQHF | TRBV28 | NA | 13 | NA | TRBJ1-5
TGTGCCAGCAGTTCCACGGGTGGGTACACTGAAGCTTTCTTT | CASSSTGGYTEAFF | TRBV28 | NA | 14 | NA | TRBJ1-1
TGTGCCAGCAGCTTGGGCAGGGGTTACGGAAACACCATATATTTT | CASSLGRGYGNTIYF | TRBV5-4 | medium-sized | 15 | NA | TRBJ1-3
TGTGCCAGCAGCGTGAGACAGGGTTCACCCCTCCACTTT | CASSVRQGSPLHF | TRBV9 | NA | 13 | TRBD1 | TRBJ1-6
TGTGCCAGCAGCCCCCGGACTAGCGGGAGTTTAAATGAGCAGTTCTTC | CASSPRTSGSLNEQFF | TRBV14 | NA | 16 | TRBD2 | TRBJ2-1
TGTGCCAGAAGCCCGACGGAACGGAGTTACTCTGGGGCCAACGTCCTGACTTTC | CARSPTERSYSGANVLTF | TRBV5-3 | NA | 18 | NA | TRBJ2-6
TGTGCCAGCAGCTCCCGACAGAACTCCTGGAACTATGGCTACACCTTC | CASSSRQNSWNYGYTF | TRBV13 | medium-sized | 16 | NA | TRBJ1-2
TGCGCCAGCAGCTCGGGACAGTACTCCTACAATGAGCAGTTCTTC | CASSSGQYSYNEQFF | TRBV5-1 | NA | 15 | TRBD1 | TRBJ2-1
TGTGCCAGCAGCCCGTTAGCCAAAAACATTCAGTACTTC | CASSPLAKNIQYF | TRBV7-2 | NA | 13 | NA | TRBJ2-4
TGTGCCAGTAGTACCCTCCGGGGACAGGGGGCGAGCTACGAGCAGTACTTC | CASSTLRGQGASYEQYF | TRBV19 | NA | 17 | TRBD1 | TRBJ2-7
TGTGCCAGCAGCGGACAGGTTCTCTCCTACGAGCAGTACTTC | CASSGQVLSYEQYF | TRBV6-4 | NA | 14 | TRBD1 | TRBJ2-7
TGCAGTCTAGCGGGGTCCTACGAGCAGTACTTC | CSLAGSYEQYF | TRBV20-1 | NA | 11 | TRBD2 | TRBJ2-7
TGCAGTGGCGGAGGGACTAGCGGTTACAATGAGCAGTTCTTC | CSGGGTSGYNEQFF | TRBV29-1 | NA | 14 | TRBD2 | TRBJ2-1
TGTGCCAGCAGCCCCACGGAGCGGAGCTCCTACAATGAGCAGTTCTTC | CASSPTERSSYNEQFF | TRBV5-4 | NA | 16 | NA | TRBJ2-1
TGTGCCAGCAGCCCAACATGGGGGAGGGAAAACAATGAGCAGTTCTTC | CASSPTWGRENNEQFF | TRBV7-8 | NA | 16 | TRBD2 | TRBJ2-1
TGCGCCAGCAGCTTCACAGGGAGCTCCTATAATTCACCCCTCCACTTT | CASSFTGSSYNSPLHF | TRBV5-1 | NA | 16 | NA | TRBJ1-6
TGTGCCATCAGTGAGAATCTAGATTTTTCCTACGAGCAGTACTTC | CAISENLDFSYEQYF | TRBV10-3 | NA | 15 | NA | TRBJ2-7
TGTGCCAGCAGCCAAGATCGGGCAGGGTTTATGGAAGCTTTCTTT | CASSQDRAGFMEAFF | TRBV4-2 | NA | 15 | NA | TRBJ1-1
TGTGCCAGCAGCTTAAGAACTAGCGGGAGGGAGAACACCGGGGAGCTGTTTTTT | CASSLRTSGRENTGELFF | TRBV7-9 | NA | 18 | TRBD2 | TRBJ2-2
TGTGCCAGCAGTTTATCGCCCGTACTAGCGGGAGCCTACGAGCAGTACTTC | CASSLSPVLAGAYEQYF | TRBV27 | NA | 17 | TRBD2 | TRBJ2-7